Included here is one T cell receptor beta chain sequence, with context. The data originate from a study of CD8 T cells in Susac syndrome. About 0.5 to 1 ug RNA was reverse transcribed with random hexamers. The immunoSEQ assay covered 54 Vbeta and 13 Jbeta segments for CDR3. MiXCR was run by TCRdb on the immunoSEQ multiplex PCR reads, yielding one entry per CDR3 protein. In the table there are a few hundred thousand distinct CDR3 sequences, approximately 81% of which are singletons. Stable or active relapsing-remitting multiple sclerosis, untreated and meeting revised McDonald criteria, defined the controls. CDR1 and CDR2 (germline): MRHNA, SNTAGT. The CDR3 is 15 amino acids. V was pared by 6 bases and J by 5 bases, with 10 bases of the junction left unmatched.

The receptor was isolated from a human donor with multiple sclerosis. The chain joins TRBV6-4 to TRBJ2-3; TRBD2 matches at 8 bases. Material for sequencing was CD8+ T cells from PBMCs. The CDR3: CASSPRSGRIDTQYF. The CDR3 DNA follows: TGTGCCAGCAGCCCGAGGAGCGGGAGAATAGATACGCAGTATTTT.